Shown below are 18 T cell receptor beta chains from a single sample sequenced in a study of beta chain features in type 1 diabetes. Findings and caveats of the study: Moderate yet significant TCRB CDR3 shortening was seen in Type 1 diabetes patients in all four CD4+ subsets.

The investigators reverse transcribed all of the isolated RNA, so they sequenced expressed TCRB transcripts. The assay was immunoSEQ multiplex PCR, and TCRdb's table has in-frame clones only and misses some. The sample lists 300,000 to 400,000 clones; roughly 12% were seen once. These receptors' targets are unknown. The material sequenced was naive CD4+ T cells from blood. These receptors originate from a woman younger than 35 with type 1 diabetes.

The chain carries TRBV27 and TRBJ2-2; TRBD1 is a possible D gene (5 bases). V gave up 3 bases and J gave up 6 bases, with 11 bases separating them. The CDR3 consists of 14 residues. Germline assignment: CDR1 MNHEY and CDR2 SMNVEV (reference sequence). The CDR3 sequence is CASSFSRVAGELFF. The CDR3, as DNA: TGTGCCAGCAGTTTTTCCAGGGTGGCCGGGGAGCTGTTTTTT.

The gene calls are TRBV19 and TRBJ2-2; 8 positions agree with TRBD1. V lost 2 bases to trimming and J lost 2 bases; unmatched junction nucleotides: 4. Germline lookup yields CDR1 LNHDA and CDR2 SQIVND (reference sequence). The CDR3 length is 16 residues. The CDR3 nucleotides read TGTGCCAGTAGTATACCCGGGACAGGAAACACCGGGGAGCTGTTTTTT. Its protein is CASSIPGTGNTGELFF.

The CDR3 here is CSITGPGEKLFF. The DNA of the CDR3 is TGCAGCATCACAGGGCCGGGTGAAAAACTGTTTTTT. This chain links TRBV29-1 with TRBJ1-4; tentatively, D is TRBD1 (6 bases). V was cut by 8 bases and J by 7 bases, with 14 bases left in between. This CDR3 contains 12 residues. CDR1 is SQVTM, CDR2 ANQGSEA, per germline.

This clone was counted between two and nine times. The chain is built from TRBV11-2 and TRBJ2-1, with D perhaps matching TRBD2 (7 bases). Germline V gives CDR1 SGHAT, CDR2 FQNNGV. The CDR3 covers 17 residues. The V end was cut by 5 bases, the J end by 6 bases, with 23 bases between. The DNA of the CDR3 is TGTGCCAGCAGCCCGAGGGGGGGGGAGAGTTTTTTCAATGAGCAGTTCTTC. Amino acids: CASSPRGGESFFNEQFF.

In DNA form, the CDR3 reads TGCGCCAGCAGTGGGGCGAACGATCGGGAGACCCAGTACTTC. It is translated as CASSGANDRETQYF. The V call is TRBV10-1, the J call TRBJ2-5; D not resolved. V lost 4 bases and J 5 bases, leaving 14 bases between the germline ends. The germline V gene has CDR1 WNHNN and CDR2 SYGVQD (reference sequence). The CDR3 consists of 14 residues.

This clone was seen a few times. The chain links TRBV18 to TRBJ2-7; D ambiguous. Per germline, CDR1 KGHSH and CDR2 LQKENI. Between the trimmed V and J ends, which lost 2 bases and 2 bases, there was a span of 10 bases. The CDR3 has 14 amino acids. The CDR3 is CASSPGRRTYEQYF. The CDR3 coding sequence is TGTGCCAGCTCACCAGGGCGCAGGACCTACGAGCAGTACTTC. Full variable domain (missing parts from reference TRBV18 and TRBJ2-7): NAGVMQNPRHLVRRRGQEARLRCSPMKGHSHVYWYRQLPEEGLKFMVYLQKENIIDESGMPKERFSAEFPKEGPSILRIQQVVRGDSAAYFCASSPGRRTYEQYFGPGTRLTVT.

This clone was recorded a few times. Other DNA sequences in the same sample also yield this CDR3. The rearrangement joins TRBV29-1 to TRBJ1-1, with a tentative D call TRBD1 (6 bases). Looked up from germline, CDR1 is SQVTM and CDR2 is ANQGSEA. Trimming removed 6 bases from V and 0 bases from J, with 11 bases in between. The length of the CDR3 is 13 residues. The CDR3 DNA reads TGCAGCGTCGACAGGCGCCTGAACACTGAAGCTTTCTTT. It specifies CSVDRRLNTEAFF.

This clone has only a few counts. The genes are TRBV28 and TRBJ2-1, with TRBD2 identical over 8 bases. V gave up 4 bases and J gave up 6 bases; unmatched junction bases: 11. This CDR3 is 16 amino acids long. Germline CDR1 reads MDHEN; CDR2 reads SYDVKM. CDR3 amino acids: CASSSAGTRRVNEQFF. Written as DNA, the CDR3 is TGTGCCAGCAGTTCCGCCGGGACTAGGAGGGTCAATGAGCAGTTCTTC.

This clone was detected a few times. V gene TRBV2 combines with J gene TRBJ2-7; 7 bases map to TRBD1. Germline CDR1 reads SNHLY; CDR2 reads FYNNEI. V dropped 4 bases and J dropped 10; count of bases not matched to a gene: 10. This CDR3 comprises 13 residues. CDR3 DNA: TGTGCCAGCAGTGGGGAAACAGGGGCCCCCCAGTACTTC. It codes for CASSGETGAPQYF. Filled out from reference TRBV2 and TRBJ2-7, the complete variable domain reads EPEVTQTPSHQVTQMGQEVILRCVPISNHLYFYWYRQILGQKVEFLVSFYNNEISEKSEIFDDQFSVERPDGSNFTLKIRSTKLEDSAMYFCASSGETGAPQYFGPGTRLTVT.

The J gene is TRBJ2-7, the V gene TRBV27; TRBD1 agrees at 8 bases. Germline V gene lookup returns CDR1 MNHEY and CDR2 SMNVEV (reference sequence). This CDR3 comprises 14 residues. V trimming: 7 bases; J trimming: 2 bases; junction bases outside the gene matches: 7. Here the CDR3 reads CASTARDRTYEQYF. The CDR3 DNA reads TGTGCCAGCACGGCCAGGGACAGGACCTACGAGCAGTACTTC.

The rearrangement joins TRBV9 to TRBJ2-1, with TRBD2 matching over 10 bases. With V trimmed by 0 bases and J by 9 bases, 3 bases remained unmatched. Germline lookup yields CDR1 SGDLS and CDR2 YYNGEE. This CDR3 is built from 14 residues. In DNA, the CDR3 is TGTGCCAGCAGCGTAGCTAGCGGGAGAAGTGAGCAGTTCTTC. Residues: CASSVASGRSEQFF. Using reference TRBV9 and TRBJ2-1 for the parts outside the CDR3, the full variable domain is DSGVTQTPKHLITATGQRVTLRCSPRSGDLSVYWYQQSLDQGLQFLIQYYNGEERAKGNILERFSAQQFPDLHSELNLSSLELGDSALYFCASSVASGRSEQFFGPGTRLTVL.

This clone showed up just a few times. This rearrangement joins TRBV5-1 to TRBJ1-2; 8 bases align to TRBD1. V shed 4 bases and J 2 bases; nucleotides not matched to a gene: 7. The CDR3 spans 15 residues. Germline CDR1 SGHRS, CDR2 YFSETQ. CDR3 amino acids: CASSTSSGGNYGYTF. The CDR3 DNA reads TGCGCCAGCAGCACTTCTTCAGGGGGCAACTATGGCTACACCTTC.

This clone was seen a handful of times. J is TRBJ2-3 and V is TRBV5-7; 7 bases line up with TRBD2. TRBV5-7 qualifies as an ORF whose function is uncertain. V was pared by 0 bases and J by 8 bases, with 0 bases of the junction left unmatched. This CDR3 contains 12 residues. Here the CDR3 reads CASSLAGGTQYF. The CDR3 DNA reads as TGTGCCAGCAGCTTGGCGGGGGGTACGCAGTATTTT.

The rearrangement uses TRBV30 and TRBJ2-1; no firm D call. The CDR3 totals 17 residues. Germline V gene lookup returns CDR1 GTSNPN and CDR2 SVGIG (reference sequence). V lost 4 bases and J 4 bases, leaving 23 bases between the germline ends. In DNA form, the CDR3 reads TGTGCCTGGAACCCCACCCTTGGGCAGAACCTATACAATGAGCAGTTCTTC. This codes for CAWNPTLGQNLYNEQFF. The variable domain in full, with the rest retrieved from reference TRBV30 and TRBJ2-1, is SQTIHQWPATLVQPVGSPLSLECTVEGTSNPNLYWYRQAAGRGLQLLFYSVGIGQISSEVPQNLSASRPQDRQFILSSKKLLLSDSGFYLCAWNPTLGQNLYNEQFFGPGTRLTVL.

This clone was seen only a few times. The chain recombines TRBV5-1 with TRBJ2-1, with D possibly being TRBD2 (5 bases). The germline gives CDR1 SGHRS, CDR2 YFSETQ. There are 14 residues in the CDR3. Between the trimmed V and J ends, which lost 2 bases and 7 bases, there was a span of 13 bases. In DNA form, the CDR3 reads TGCGCCAGCAGCTTTCCGGACCCGGGGAATGAGCAGTTCTTC. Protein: CASSFPDPGNEQFF.

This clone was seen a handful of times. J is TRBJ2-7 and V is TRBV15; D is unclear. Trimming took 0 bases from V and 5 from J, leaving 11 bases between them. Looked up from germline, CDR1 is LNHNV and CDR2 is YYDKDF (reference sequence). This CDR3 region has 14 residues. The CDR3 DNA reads TGTGCCACCAGCAGAGATCTTGGCCGGGACGAGCAGTACTTC. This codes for CATSRDLGRDEQYF.

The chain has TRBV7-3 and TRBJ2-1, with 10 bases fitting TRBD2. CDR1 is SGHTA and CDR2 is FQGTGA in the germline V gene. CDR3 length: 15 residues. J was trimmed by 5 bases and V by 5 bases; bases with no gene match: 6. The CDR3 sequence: CASSRSGRPHNEQFF. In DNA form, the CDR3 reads TGTGCCAGCAGCCGTAGCGGGAGGCCCCACAATGAGCAGTTCTTC.

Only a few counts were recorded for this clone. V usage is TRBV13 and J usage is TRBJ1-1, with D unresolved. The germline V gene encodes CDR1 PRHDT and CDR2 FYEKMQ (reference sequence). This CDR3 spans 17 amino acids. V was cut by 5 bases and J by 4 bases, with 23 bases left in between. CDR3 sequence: CASSPTRPASGSTEAFF. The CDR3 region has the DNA TGTGCCAGCAGCCCTACTCGACCGGCAAGTGGGAGCACTGAAGCTTTCTTT.